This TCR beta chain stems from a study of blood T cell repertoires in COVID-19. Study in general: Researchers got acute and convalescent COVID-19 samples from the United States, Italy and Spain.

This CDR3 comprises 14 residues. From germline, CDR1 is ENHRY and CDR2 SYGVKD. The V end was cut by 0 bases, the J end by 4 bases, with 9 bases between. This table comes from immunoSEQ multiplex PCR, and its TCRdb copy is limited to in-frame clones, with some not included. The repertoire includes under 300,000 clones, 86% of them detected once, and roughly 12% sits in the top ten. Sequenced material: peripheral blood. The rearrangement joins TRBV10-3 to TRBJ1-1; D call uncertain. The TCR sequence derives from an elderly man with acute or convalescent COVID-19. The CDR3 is CAISESARGTEAFF. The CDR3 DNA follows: TGTGCCATCAGTGAGTCGGCCAGAGGCACTGAAGCTTTCTTT.